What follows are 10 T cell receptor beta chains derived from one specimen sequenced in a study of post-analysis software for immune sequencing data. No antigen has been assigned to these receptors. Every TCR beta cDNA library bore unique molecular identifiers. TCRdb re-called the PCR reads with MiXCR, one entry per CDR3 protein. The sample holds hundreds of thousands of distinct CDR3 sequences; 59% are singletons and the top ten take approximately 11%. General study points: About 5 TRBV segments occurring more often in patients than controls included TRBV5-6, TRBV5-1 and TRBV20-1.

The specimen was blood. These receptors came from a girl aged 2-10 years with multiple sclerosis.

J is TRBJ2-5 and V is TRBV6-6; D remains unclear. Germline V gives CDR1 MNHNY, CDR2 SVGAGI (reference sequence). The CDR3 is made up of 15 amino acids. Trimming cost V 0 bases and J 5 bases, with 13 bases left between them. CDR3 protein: CASSYSTRTRETQYF. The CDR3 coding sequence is TGTGCCAGCAGTTACTCGACCCGGACGCGTGAGACCCAGTACTTC.

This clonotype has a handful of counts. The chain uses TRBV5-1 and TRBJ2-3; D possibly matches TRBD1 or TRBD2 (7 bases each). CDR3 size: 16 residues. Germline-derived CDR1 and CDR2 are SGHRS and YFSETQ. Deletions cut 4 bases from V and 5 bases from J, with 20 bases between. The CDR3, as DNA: TGCGCCAGCAGCCGCATCCGACAGGGAGGGGGAGATACGCAGTATTTT. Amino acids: CASSRIRQGGGDTQYF.

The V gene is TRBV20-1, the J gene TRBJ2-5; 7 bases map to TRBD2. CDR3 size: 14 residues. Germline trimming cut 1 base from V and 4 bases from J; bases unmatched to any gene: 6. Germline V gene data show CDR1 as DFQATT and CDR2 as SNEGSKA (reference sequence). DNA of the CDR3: TGCAGTGCTAGAGTCGGGGGGACCTTAGAGACCCAGTACTTC. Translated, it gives CSARVGGTLETQYF.

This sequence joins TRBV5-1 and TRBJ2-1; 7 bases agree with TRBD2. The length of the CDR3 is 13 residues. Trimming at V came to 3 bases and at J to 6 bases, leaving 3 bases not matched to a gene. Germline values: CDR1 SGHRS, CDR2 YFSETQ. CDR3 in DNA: TGCGCCAGCAGCTGGGGGACTACCAATGAGCAGTTCTTC. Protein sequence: CASSWGTTNEQFF.

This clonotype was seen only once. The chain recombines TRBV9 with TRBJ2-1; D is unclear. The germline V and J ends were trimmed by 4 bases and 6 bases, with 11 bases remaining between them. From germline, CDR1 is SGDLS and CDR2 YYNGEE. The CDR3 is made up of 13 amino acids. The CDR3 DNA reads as TGTGCCAGCAGCCCCTTAAGTCCCAATGAGCAGTTCTTC. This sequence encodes CASSPLSPNEQFF. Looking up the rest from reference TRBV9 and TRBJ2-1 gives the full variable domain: DSGVTQTPKHLITATGQRVTLRCSPRSGDLSVYWYQQSLDQGLQFLIQYYNGEERAKGNILERFSAQQFPDLHSELNLSSLELGDSALYFCASSPLSPNEQFFGPGTRLTVL.

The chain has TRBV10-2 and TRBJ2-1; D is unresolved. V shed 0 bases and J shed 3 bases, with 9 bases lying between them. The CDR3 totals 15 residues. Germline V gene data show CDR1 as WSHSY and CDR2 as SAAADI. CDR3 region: CASSESARFYNEQFF. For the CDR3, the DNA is TGCGCCAGCAGTGAGTCTGCTAGATTCTACAATGAGCAGTTCTTC.

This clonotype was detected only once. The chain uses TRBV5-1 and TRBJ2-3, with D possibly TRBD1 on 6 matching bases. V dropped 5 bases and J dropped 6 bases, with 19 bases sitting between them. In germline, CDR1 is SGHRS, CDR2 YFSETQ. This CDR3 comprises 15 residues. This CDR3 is CASSSGATSHDTQYF. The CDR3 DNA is TGCGCCAGCAGTTCAGGGGCTACGTCCCACGATACGCAGTATTTT.

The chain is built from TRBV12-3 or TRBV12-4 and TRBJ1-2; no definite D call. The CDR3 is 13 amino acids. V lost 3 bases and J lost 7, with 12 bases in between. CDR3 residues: CASSFGSTSGYTF. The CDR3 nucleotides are TGTGCCAGCAGTTTTGGCAGTACCAGTGGCTACACCTTC.

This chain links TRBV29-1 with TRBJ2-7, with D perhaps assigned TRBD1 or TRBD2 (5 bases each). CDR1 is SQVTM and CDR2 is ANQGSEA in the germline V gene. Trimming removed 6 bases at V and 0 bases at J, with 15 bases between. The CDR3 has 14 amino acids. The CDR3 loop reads CSVDQGPSSYEQYF. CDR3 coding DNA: TGCAGCGTCGATCAGGGACCGAGCTCCTACGAGCAGTACTTC.

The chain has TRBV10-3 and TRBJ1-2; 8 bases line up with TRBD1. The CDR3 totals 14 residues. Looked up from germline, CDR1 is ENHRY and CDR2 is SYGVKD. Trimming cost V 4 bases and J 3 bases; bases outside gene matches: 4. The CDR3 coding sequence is TGTGCCATCAGTGCAGGGGGCGCCGACTATGGCTACACCTTC. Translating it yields CAISAGGADYGYTF.